This TCR beta chain originates from a study of T-cell reconstitution after alpha-beta-depleted transplantation in children. The length of the CDR3 is 13 residues. Between the trimmed V and J ends, which lost 8 bases and 5 bases, there was a span of 15 bases. About this clonotype itself: This could be a read error, since a much larger clone is one nucleotide away.

A library of TCRbeta sequences, prepared with unique molecular identifiers, was generated. TCRdb reprocessed the PCR reads with MiXCR, giving one entry per CDR3 protein. The table lists a few hundred thousand distinct CDR3 sequences, around 19% of them singletons. The sequence was obtained from a human donor who donated a stem cell graft to a child with acute lymphoblastic leukemia. The chain combines TRBV12-3 or TRBV12-4 with TRBJ2-5; D not certain. The starting material was PBMCs from the stem cell graft donor, obtained from the stem cell graft. The CDR3 nucleotides are TGTGCCAGCGGCCCCACACAGCCCGAGACCCAGTACTTC. Residues: CASGPTQPETQYF.